The next 14 T cell receptor beta chains were all read from a single sample in a study of CD8+CD57+ T cells in acquired aplastic anemia. CDR3 and TCR beta VDJ profiling relied on genomic DNA as the template. TCRdb ran MiXCR on the reads and lists one entry per CDR3 protein. The sample consists of about 400,000 distinct CDR3 sequences, about two thirds of them appearing once. The sample was sorted CD4+, CD8+, or CD8+CD57+ T cells (not recorded which) from PBMCs. These receptors all stem from a human donor in good health, serving as a control.

V usage is TRBV7-2 and J usage is TRBJ1-2, with D tentatively TRBD1 (6 bases). V was clipped by 4 bases and J by 12 bases, with 24 bases between them. The V gene's germline CDR1 is SGHTA and CDR2 FQGNSA. The CDR3 consists of 15 residues. The DNA for the CDR3 is TGTGCCAGCAGCTACCTAAGGGGGGGGAGCAATGAGCACACCTTC. Translating gives CASSYLRGGSNEHTF.

The chain is built from TRBV20-1 and TRBJ2-7; D may be TRBD1 (5 bases). Trimming removed 3 bases from V and 7 bases from J, with 16 bases in between. The CDR3 sequence is 13 residues long. Germline-derived CDR1 and CDR2 are DFQATT and SNEGSKA (reference sequence). The CDR3 loop reads CSARQDTIMEQYF. CDR3 sequence (DNA): TGCAGTGCTAGGCAGGACACGATCATGGAGCAGTACTTC.

The chain joins TRBV7-2 to TRBJ2-1, with 7 bases aligning to TRBD2. The CDR3 is 15 amino acids. Germline CDR1 and CDR2: SGHTA and FQGNSA. V shed 3 bases, J shed 15 bases, and the junction held 17 bases outside the gene matches. CDR3 in DNA: TGTGCCAGCAGCTTGGAAGCGGGGTGGCACACAGATACGTTCTTC. Residues: CASSLEAGWHTDTFF.

This sequence joins TRBV20-1 and TRBJ1-1; possible D gene TRBD1, 6 bases. The CDR3 has 15 amino acids. Germline V gene sequence: CDR1 DFQATT, CDR2 SNEGSKA (reference sequence). Trimming took 2 bases from V and 5 from J, leaving 18 bases between them. CDR3 in DNA: TGCAGTGCTAGACGTACCCAACAGAGGGGGACTGAAGCTTTCTTT. Residues: CSARRTQQRGTEAFF.

This clonotype was seen at least ten times. J is TRBJ1-2 and V is TRBV6-1; D unresolved. V was pared by 2 bases and J by 10 bases, with 20 bases between. Per germline, CDR1 MNHNS and CDR2 SASEGT. This CDR3 has 15 amino acids. CDR3 sequence (DNA): TGTGCCAGCAGTGAAAGGTCGGTCTTTCCTTCGGTCTACACCTTC. This translates into CASSERSVFPSVYTF.

The V and J genes are TRBV9 and TRBJ1-2; no definite D call. This CDR3 region has 14 residues. Trimming took 4 bases from V and 6 from J, leaving 16 bases between them. Germline CDR1 is SGDLS and CDR2 is YYNGEE. This CDR3 reads CASSQEGNWDGYTF. The CDR3 bases are TGTGCCAGCAGCCAAGAAGGGAACTGGGATGGCTACACCTTC. Full variable domain (rest looked up from reference TRBV9 and TRBJ1-2): DSGVTQTPKHLITATGQRVTLRCSPRSGDLSVYWYQQSLDQGLQFLIQYYNGEERAKGNILERFSAQQFPDLHSELNLSSLELGDSALYFCASSQEGNWDGYTFGSGTRLTVV.

This clonotype came up many times. This chain connects TRBV20-1 to TRBJ1-1, with a tentative D call TRBD1 (5 bases). Trimming cost V 3 bases and J 10 bases, with 15 bases left between them. Germline CDR1 DFQATT, CDR2 SNEGSKA (reference sequence). The CDR3 spans 12 residues. CDR3 DNA sequence: TGCAGTGCTAGTGATCCCGCGGGGGGAGCTTTCTTT. This sequence encodes CSASDPAGGAFF.

For this clonotype: The CDR3 carries no conserved terminal phenylalanine or tryptophan, so it likely arises from a read error. The V and J genes are TRBV10-2 and TRBJ2-6; the D call may be TRBD1 or TRBD2 (5 bases each). CDR3 length equals 15 residues. The germline gives CDR1 WSHSY, CDR2 SAAADI. The CDR3 spells CASSEAAGQANVLTS. The CDR3 nucleotides are TGTGCCAGCAGTGAAGCGGCAGGACAGGCCAACGTCCTGACTTCG.

Regarding this clonotype: Here the CDR3 omits its conserved ending phenylalanine or tryptophan, so a read error is the likely source. The DNA is left out, because the CDR3 cannot be placed on it with certainty; the CDR3 is given as TCRdb lists it. CDR3 protein: CASSVIQSG. The genes are TRBV9 and TRBJ2-6. Termini included, the CDR3 measures 9 amino acids. In germline, CDR1 is SGDLS, CDR2 YYNGEE.

The CDR3 loop reads CASSFDGPRIDYTF. DNA of the CDR3: TGCGCCAGCAGCTTTGACGGACCCAGGATTGACTACACCTTC. The chain links TRBV5-1 to TRBJ1-2; D unresolved. Trimming pared 2 bases from V and 10 bases from J, leaving 18 bases between. This CDR3 region has 14 residues. Germline loops: CDR1 SGHRS, CDR2 YFSETQ.

In this sample, this clonotype turned up once. A read error may explain this, as a much larger clone is one base away. The V call is TRBV3-1, the J call TRBJ1-1; TRBD1 aligns across 7 bases. This CDR3 has 14 residues. CDR1 LGHDT and CDR2 YNNKEL come from the germline V gene (reference sequence). V was clipped by 2 bases and J by 4 bases; unmatched bases: 4. Here the CDR3 DNA reads TGTGCCAGCAGCCAACTGACAGGGAGCACTGAAGCTTTCTTT. This encodes CASSQLTGSTEAFF.

Notes on this clonotype: Relative to the germline gene, one junction end is altered; a read error may explain this. The chain employs TRBV7-2 and TRBJ2-1; 9 bases align to TRBD1. Germline CDR1 reads SGHTA; CDR2 reads FQGNSA. This CDR3 spans 14 amino acids. The CDR3 is CASNPRDRANEQFF. CDR3 sequence (DNA): TGTGCCAGCAACCCGAGGGACAGGGCAAATGAGCAGTTTTTC. Full variable domain (missing parts from reference TRBV7-2 and TRBJ2-1): GAGVSQSPSNKVTEKGKDVELRCDPISGHTALYWYRQSLGQGLEFLIYFQGNSAPDKSGLPSDRFSAERTGGSVSTLTIQRTQQEDSAVYLCASNPRDRANEQFFGPGTRLTVL.

Notes on this clonotype: No DNA is shown, since the ends of the CDR3 on it are uncertain; the CDR3 is the one TCRdb lists. This chain links TRBV7-2 with TRBJ1-2. Looked up from germline, CDR1 is SGHTA and CDR2 is FQGNSA. The CDR3 region is 17 residues in length, termini included. The CDR3 spells CASSLNRDYGYTFGYTF.

V gene TRBV7-8 combines with J gene TRBJ2-7, with 10 nucleotides matching TRBD2. The CDR3 totals 15 residues. J was trimmed by 0 bases and V by 6 bases; bases with no gene match: 5. CDR1 and CDR2 (germline): SGHVS, FQNEAQ. The CDR3 bases are TGTGCCAGCAGTGCGGCTAGCGGGAGCTCCTACGAGCAGTACTTC. Translation gives CASSAASGSSYEQYF.